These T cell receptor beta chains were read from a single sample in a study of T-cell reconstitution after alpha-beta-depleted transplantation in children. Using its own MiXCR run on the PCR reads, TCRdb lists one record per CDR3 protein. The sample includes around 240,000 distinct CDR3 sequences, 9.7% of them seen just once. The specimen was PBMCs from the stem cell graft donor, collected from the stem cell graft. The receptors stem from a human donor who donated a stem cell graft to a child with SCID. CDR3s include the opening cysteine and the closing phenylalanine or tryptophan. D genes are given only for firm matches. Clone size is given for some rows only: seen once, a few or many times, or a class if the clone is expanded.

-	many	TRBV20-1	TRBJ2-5	CSARLPGRRYQETQYF	TGCAGTGCTAGGCTCCCGGGCCGCCGGTACCAAGAGACCCAGTACTTC
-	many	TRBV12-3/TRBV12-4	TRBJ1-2	CASSPPYPQGNYGYTF	TGTGCCAGCAGCCCCCCTTACCCCCAGGGTAACTATGGCTACACCTTC
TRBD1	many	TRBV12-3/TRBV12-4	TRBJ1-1	CASSFSGGGTEAFF	TGTGCCAGCAGTTTCTCAGGGGGGGGCACTGAAGCTTTCTTT
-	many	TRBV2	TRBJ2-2	CASRFHAGELFF	TGTGCCAGCAGATTTCATGCCGGGGAGCTGTTTTTT
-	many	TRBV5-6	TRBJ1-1	CASSPGGRPEAFF	TGTGCCAGCAGCCCCGGAGGTCGACCTGAAGCTTTCTTT
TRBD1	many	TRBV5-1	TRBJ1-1	CASSRDRLNTEAFF	TGCGCCAGCAGTAGGGACAGATTGAACACTGAAGCTTTCTTT
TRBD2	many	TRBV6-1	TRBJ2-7	CASRRASGGPYEQYF	TGTGCCAGCAGACGGGCTAGCGGGGGTCCCTACGAGCAGTACTTC
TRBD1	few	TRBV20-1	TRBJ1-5	CSARLQGASQPQHF	TGCAGTGCTAGGCTCCAGGGGGCCAGTCAGCCCCAGCATTTT
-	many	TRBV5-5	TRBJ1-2	CASSLAGTPLYGYTF	TGTGCCAGCAGCTTGGCGGGGACACCTCTGTATGGCTACACCTTC
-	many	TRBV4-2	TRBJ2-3	CASSQSQGGSSTDTQYF	TGTGCCAGCAGCCAGTCCCAAGGCGGGTCTAGCACAGATACGCAGTATTTT
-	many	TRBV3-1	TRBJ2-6	CASSQDSSGANVLTF	TGTGCCAGCAGCCAAGACAGCTCTGGGGCCAACGTCCTGACTTTC
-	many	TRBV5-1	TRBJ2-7	CASSNSYEQYF	TGCGCCAGCAGCAATAGTTACGAGCAGTACTTC
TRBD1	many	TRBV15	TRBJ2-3	CATSRDRTGGPDTQYF	TGTGCCACCAGCAGAGATCGGACAGGGGGGCCAGATACGCAGTATTTT
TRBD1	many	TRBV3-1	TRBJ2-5	CASSQTGTEETQYF	TGTGCCAGCAGTCAGACCGGGACAGAAGAGACCCAGTACTTC
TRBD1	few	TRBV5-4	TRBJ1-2	CASSYLQGRDGYTF	TGTGCCAGCAGCTACTTACAGGGGAGGGATGGCTACACCTTC
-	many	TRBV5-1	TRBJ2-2	CASSLTGPNTGELFF	TGCGCCAGCAGCCTAACAGGGCCGAACACCGGGGAGCTGTTTTTT
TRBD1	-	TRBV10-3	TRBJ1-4	CATSPGTGNEKLFF	TGTGCCACTTCCCCCGGGACAGGGAATGAAAAACTGTTTTTT
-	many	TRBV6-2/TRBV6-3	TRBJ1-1	CASSYTGFRMNTEAFF	TGTGCCAGCAGTTACACAGGGTTTAGGATGAACACTGAAGCTTTCTTT
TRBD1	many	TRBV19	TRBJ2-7	CASSIAGTGNLQYF	TGTGCCAGTAGTATTGCCGGGACAGGGAACCTTCAGTACTTC
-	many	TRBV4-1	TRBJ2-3	CASSQVRLVVADTQYF	TGCGCCAGCAGCCAAGTGAGGCTAGTTGTGGCAGATACGCAGTATTTT
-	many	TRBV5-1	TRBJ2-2	CASSAQAAGGELFF	TGCGCCAGCAGCGCCCAGGCTGCTGGGGGGGAGCTGTTTTTT
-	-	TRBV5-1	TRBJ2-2	CASSPNRDTGELFF	TGCGCCAGCAGCCCAAACAGGGACACCGGGGAGCTGTTTTTT
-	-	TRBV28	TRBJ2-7	CASTPSPTSYEQYF	TGTGCCAGCACCCCATCCCCGACCTCCTACGAGCAGTACTTC
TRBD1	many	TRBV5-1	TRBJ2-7	CASSGQGNEQYF	TGCGCCAGCAGCGGACAGGGTAACGAGCAGTACTTC
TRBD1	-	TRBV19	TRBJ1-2	CASIDGQGDYGYTF	TGTGCCAGTATAGACGGACAGGGGGACTATGGCTACACCTTC
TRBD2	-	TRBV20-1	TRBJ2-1	CSARPSGGGGRYNEQFF	TGCAGTGCTAGACCTAGCGGGGGGGGTGGTAGATACAATGAGCAGTTCTTC
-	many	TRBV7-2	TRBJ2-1	CASSWMVGLVNEQFF	TGTGCCAGCAGCTGGATGGTGGGGTTAGTAAATGAGCAGTTCTTC
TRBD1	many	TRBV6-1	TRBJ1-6	CASSALGQSGSPLHF	TGTGCCAGCAGTGCTTTGGGACAGTCGGGTTCACCCCTCCACTTT
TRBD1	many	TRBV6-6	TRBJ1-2	CASSRTGAYGYTF	TGTGCCAGCAGTAGGACAGGGGCCTATGGCTACACCTTC
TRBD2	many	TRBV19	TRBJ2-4	CASRQRGGFNIQYF	TGTGCCAGTAGACAGCGGGGGGGCTTCAACATTCAGTACTTC
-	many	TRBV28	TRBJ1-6	CASSLWELRSRSYNSPLHF	TGTGCCAGCAGTTTATGGGAGCTCAGGTCCCGCTCCTATAATTCACCCCTCCACTTT
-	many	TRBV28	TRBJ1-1	CASSLSLGRPQGTEAFF	TGTGCCAGCAGTTTATCCCTCGGACGCCCACAGGGCACTGAAGCTTTCTTT
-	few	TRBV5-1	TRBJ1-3	CASSLWGPGNTIYF	TGCGCCAGCAGCTTGTGGGGACCTGGAAACACCATATATTTT
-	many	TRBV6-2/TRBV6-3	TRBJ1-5	CASSPLTGTGQPQHF	TGTGCCAGCAGTCCCCTTACAGGGACTGGCCAGCCCCAGCATTTT
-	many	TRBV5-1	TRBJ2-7	CASSLRQGGYEQYF	TGCGCCAGCAGCTTGAGGCAGGGAGGCTACGAGCAGTACTTC
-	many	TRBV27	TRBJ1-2	CASSLSGTHDGYTF	TGTGCCAGCAGTTTATCCGGGACACATGATGGCTACACCTTC
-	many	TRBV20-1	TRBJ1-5	CSARDPGSQPQHF	TGCAGTGCTAGAGATCCGGGGAGTCAGCCCCAGCATTTT
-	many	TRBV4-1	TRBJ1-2	CASSQDGRGFGYTF	TGCGCCAGCAGCCAAGATGGACGGGGTTTTGGCTACACCTTC
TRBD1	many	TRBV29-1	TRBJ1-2	CSVVTKGAWSYGYTF	TGCAGCGTTGTTACAAAGGGGGCTTGGAGCTATGGCTACACCTTC
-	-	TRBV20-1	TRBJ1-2	CSAYPAGANYGYTF	TGCAGTGCCTATCCCGCAGGAGCTAACTATGGCTACACCTTC
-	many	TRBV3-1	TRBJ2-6	CASSQVWRESGANVLTF	TGTGCCAGCAGCCAAGTTTGGAGGGAGTCTGGGGCCAACGTCCTGACTTTC
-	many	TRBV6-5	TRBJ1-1	CASSSPSPGSTEAFF	TGTGCCAGCAGTTCCCCGTCCCCAGGGAGCACTGAAGCTTTCTTT
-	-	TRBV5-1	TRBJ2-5	CASSSEGNYQETQYF	TGCGCCAGCAGCTCTGAGGGGAACTACCAAGAGACCCAGTACTTC
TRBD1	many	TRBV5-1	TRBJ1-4	CASSFGQGGEKLFF	TGTGCCAGCAGTTTTGGACAGGGGGGAGAAAAACTGTTTTTT
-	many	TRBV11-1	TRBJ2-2	CASSLWPPEGQNTGELFF	TGTGCCAGCAGCTTATGGCCACCGGAGGGCCAGAACACCGGGGAGCTGTTTTTT
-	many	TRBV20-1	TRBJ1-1	CSADRQNTEAFF	TGCAGTGCTGATCGCCAGAACACTGAAGCTTTCTTT
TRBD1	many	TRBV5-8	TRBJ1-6	CASSPGTGVNSPLHF	TGTGCCAGCAGCCCCGGGACAGGGGTAAACTCACCCCTCCACTTT
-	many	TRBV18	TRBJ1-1	CASSPRSEGVNTEAFF	TGTGCCAGCTCACCCAGGTCCGAGGGGGTGAACACTGAAGCTTTCTTT
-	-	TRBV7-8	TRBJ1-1	CASSPRAGLEWTEAFF	TGTGCCAGCAGCCCAAGGGCAGGGTTAGAGTGGACTGAAGCTTTCTTT
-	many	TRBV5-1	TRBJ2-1	CASSLEQGSYNEQFF	TGCGCCAGCAGCTTGGAACAGGGCTCCTACAATGAGCAGTTCTTC
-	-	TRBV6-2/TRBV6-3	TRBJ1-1	CASSYPRAKNTEAFF	TGTGCCAGCAGTTACCCCAGGGCTAAGAACACTGAAGCTTTCTTT
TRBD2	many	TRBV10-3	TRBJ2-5	CAISVGLAGGSETQYF	TGTGCCATCAGTGTCGGACTAGCGGGGGGTTCTGAGACCCAGTACTTC
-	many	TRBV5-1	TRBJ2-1	CASSKPTGLLNNEQFF	TGCGCCAGCAGCAAACCGACAGGCTTGCTTAACAATGAGCAGTTCTTC
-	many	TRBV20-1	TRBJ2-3	CSASDPSESTDTQYF	TGCAGTGCTTCAGACCCGAGCGAAAGCACAGATACGCAGTATTTT
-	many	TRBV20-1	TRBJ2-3	CSASIAFTDTQYF	TGCAGTGCTAGCATCGCCTTCACAGATACGCAGTATTTT
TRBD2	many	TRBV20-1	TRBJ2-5	CSATKREVDLGTQYF	TGCAGTGCTACGAAGCGGGAGGTCGACCTGGGGACCCAGTACTTC